The TCR beta chain under discussion was sequenced for a study of blood T cell repertoires in COVID-19. Study-level background: PBMCs, B-cell-depleted T cells, or T cells were the source of the cDNA or gDNA that made up the material.

This table comes from immunoSEQ multiplex PCR, and its TCRdb copy is limited to in-frame clones, with some not included. This sample carries roughly 160,000 clones, about 86% of them seen once, and the ten largest clones take approximately 18%. This clone was seen more than once but under ten times. Per the germline V gene, CDR1 is LNHNV and CDR2 is YYDKDF (reference sequence). The CDR3 runs 17 residues. V dropped 1 base and J dropped 1; count of bases not matched to a gene: 10. The sequenced material came from peripheral blood. This TCR was sampled from a woman in her 70s who had recovered from COVID-19. This sequence joins TRBV15 and TRBJ2-7; 7 bases are shared with TRBD1. The CDR3 protein is CATSRGPARTGSYEQYF. The DNA of the CDR3 is TGTGCCACCAGCAGAGGCCCCGCGAGGACAGGTTCCTACGAGCAGTACTTC.